This T cell receptor beta chain emerged from a study of blood T cell repertoires in COVID-19. Study information: Material from acute and convalescent COVID-19 was sourced from the United States, Italy and Spain. T cells, B-cell-depleted T cells, or PBMCs supplied cDNA or gDNA.

Enrolment of Seattle patients took place during active infection, and they were followed longitudinally. The authors' processing: The assay estimated nucleated cells by amplifying reference gene primers. Repertoires were generated with immunoSEQ multiplex PCR, while TCRdb's copy carries only in-frame clones and drops some. The DNA was the basis for D and trimming; V, J and clone size are from that table. The data show about 350,000 clones, with over 70% seen just once and about 6% held by the top ten. CDR1 is SGHDT, CDR2 YYEEEE, per germline. This CDR3 spans 14 amino acids. V dropped 3 bases and J dropped 6; count of bases not matched to a gene: 2.

The receptor was isolated from a woman aged 45-60 years with COVID-19, enrolled during active disease. The specimen was peripheral blood. The chain carries TRBV5-6 and TRBJ1-6; 8 bases fit TRBD1. CDR3 sequence reads: CASSSDRVNSPLHF. CDR3 sequence (DNA): TGTGCCAGCAGCTCGGACAGGGTTAATTCACCCCTCCACTTT.